Only one count was recorded for the clone carrying this T cell receptor beta chain. These data originate in a study of shared clonotypes between healthy human individuals. The germline V gene encodes CDR1 SGDLS and CDR2 YYNGEE. Trimming removed 4 bases from V and 3 bases from J, with 14 bases in between. CDR3 length: 14 amino acids. Deep-level settings were used for running the assay. Genomic DNA (from each subset) was split evenly across several immunoSEQ plates. The sorted-subset replicate PCRs were given roughly 190 ng DNA, which is 30,000 to 35,000 T cell genomes. Assay used: immunoSEQ multiplex PCR; TCRdb lists only in-frame clones, some missing. The table shows over a million clones, with about 98.5% occurring only once.

V and J are TRBV9 and TRBJ2-7; D might be TRBD1 or TRBD2, each matching 5 bases. Sequences were obtained from naive CD4+ T cells sorted from blood. Documented subset: CD45RA+ positively selected. The sequence was collected from a man aged 25 to 40 in good health. CDR3 sequence (DNA): TGTGCCAGCAGCCCATCCCCGGGGCTCTACGAGCAGTACTTC. Translating gives CASSPSPGLYEQYF.